The 10 T cell receptor beta chains below were found in one sample sequenced in a study of blood T cell repertoires in COVID-19. The data were produced by immunoSEQ multiplex PCR, yet TCRdb's version contains in-frame clones alone and is incomplete. This sample yields under 55,000 clones, of which about 88% are seen a single time; over 4.5% belongs to the top ten. The specimen sequenced was peripheral blood. The receptors derive from a man aged 35 to 55 with active COVID-19.

The chain carries TRBV7-9 and TRBJ2-5; no clear D. The CDR3 contains 15 residues. The germline CDR1 and CDR2 sequences are SEHNR and FQNEAQ (reference sequence). V lost 5 bases and J 0 bases, leaving 13 bases between the germline ends. The CDR3 loop is CASSPKQAYQETQYF. The CDR3 region has the DNA TGTGCCAGCAGCCCTAAGCAGGCGTACCAAGAGACCCAGTACTTC. The complete variable domain, with remaining parts taken from reference TRBV7-9 and TRBJ2-5, reads DTGVSQNPRHKITKRGQNVTFRCDPISEHNRLYWYRQTLGQGPEFLTYFQNEAQLEKSRLLSDRFSAERPKGSFSTLEIQRTEQGDSAMYLCASSPKQAYQETQYFGPGTRLLVL.

V and J are TRBV7-8 and TRBJ1-2; D unclear. CDR1 and CDR2 from the germline V gene are SGHVS and FQNEAQ. The CDR3 extends over 15 amino acids. V lost 5 bases and J lost 5, with 18 bases in between. The CDR3 region is CASSPLGGAQYGYTF. The CDR3 DNA reads TGTGCCAGCAGCCCTCTTGGCGGAGCGCAATATGGCTACACCTTC.

The chain combines TRBV7-9 with TRBJ1-1; TRBD1 matches at 9 bases. The length of the CDR3 is 16 residues. Germline loops: CDR1 SEHNR, CDR2 FQNEAQ (reference sequence). Trimming cost V 5 bases and J 5 bases; bases outside gene matches: 12. DNA for the CDR3: TGTGCCAGCAGCCTGAGACAGGGGGTTTGGGGGACTGAAGCTTTCTTT. It encodes CASSLRQGVWGTEAFF. The whole variable domain, remainder taken from reference TRBV7-9 and TRBJ1-1, is DTGVSQNPRHKITKRGQNVTFRCDPISEHNRLYWYRQTLGQGPEFLTYFQNEAQLEKSRLLSDRFSAERPKGSFSTLEIQRTEQGDSAMYLCASSLRQGVWGTEAFFGQGTRLTVV.

The V gene is TRBV7-2, the J gene TRBJ1-5; 8 bases align to TRBD1. V was pared by 2 bases and J by 4 bases, with 1 base of the junction left unmatched. The CDR3 is 14 amino acids. The germline V gene encodes CDR1 SGHTA and CDR2 FQGNSA. The CDR3 is CASSLRTGNQPQHF. DNA for the CDR3: TGTGCCAGCAGCTTAAGGACAGGGAATCAGCCCCAGCATTTT.

This chain joins TRBV7-3 and TRBJ2-2; 10 bases are shared with TRBD2. The CDR3 runs 17 residues. The V gene's germline CDR1 is SGHTA and CDR2 FQGTGA. V was pared by 4 bases and J by 6 bases, with 11 bases of the junction left unmatched. CDR3 amino acids: CASSSDPLAGAAGELFF. The CDR3 DNA reads TGTGCCAGCAGCTCAGACCCTCTAGCGGGAGCGGCCGGGGAGCTGTTTTTT. Looking up the rest from reference TRBV7-3 and TRBJ2-2 gives the full variable domain: GAGVSQTPSNKVTEKGKYVELRCDPISGHTALYWYRQSLGQGPEFLIYFQGTGAADDSGLPNDRFFAVRPEGSVSTLKIQRTERGDSAVYLCASSSDPLAGAAGELFFGEGSRLTVL.

This chain links TRBV2 with TRBJ2-5; D is ambiguous. The V end was cut by 8 bases, the J end by 5 bases, with 12 bases between. Germline values: CDR1 SNHLY, CDR2 FYNNEI. This CDR3 spans 12 amino acids. The DNA for the CDR3 is TGTGCCAGCCGAAAGACAAGTGAGACCCAGTACTTC. Translating gives CASRKTSETQYF. The variable domain in full, with the rest retrieved from reference TRBV2 and TRBJ2-5, is EPEVTQTPSHQVTQMGQEVILRCVPISNHLYFYWYRQILGQKVEFLVSFYNNEISEKSEIFDDQFSVERPDGSNFTLKIRSTKLEDSAMYFCASRKTSETQYFGPGTRLLVL.

V usage is TRBV12-2 and J usage is TRBJ2-7; TRBD2 was called by the table and not checked on the DNA. TRBV12-2 is noted as a pseudogene. The CDR3 sequence is 16 residues long. The CDR3 region is CASRPGLAGLAYEQYF. CDR3 sequence (DNA): TGTGCAAGTCGCCCGGGACTAGCGGGCCTTGCTTACGAGCAGTACTTC.

The V and J genes are TRBV3-1 (or the pseudogene TRBV3-2) and TRBJ2-3; TRBD2 might be the D (6 bases). There are 16 residues in the CDR3. Germline CDR1 LGHDT, CDR2 YNNKEL (reference sequence). V lost 2 bases, J lost 0 bases, and 12 bases lay in between. CDR3 region: CASSQWRDSSTDTQYF. The CDR3 DNA is TGTGCCAGCAGCCAATGGAGGGATTCTAGCACAGATACGCAGTATTTT.

The chain links TRBV11-2 to TRBJ2-1; 10 bases line up with TRBD1. The CDR3 is 15 residues long. V lost 5 bases and J lost 2; bases outside the gene matches: 3. Germline values: CDR1 SGHAT, CDR2 FQNNGV. CDR3 DNA: TGTGCCAGCAGCGGGACAGGGGTAACCTACAATGAGCAGTTCTTC. Translated: CASSGTGVTYNEQFF. Full variable domain (outside the CDR3, taken from reference TRBV11-2 and TRBJ2-1): EAGVAQSPRYKIIEKRQSVAFWCNPISGHATLYWYQQILGQGPKLLIQFQNNGVVDDSQLPKDRFSAERLKGVDSTLKIQPAKLEDSAVYLCASSGTGVTYNEQFFGPGTRLTVL.

V is TRBV18 and J is TRBJ2-7; TRBD1 agrees at 7 bases. Per the germline V gene, CDR1 is KGHSH and CDR2 is LQKENI. The J segment lost 0 bases and the V segment lost 5 bases, leaving 4 bases of the junction unmatched. This CDR3 is built from 14 residues. CDR3 amino acids: CASSEDRSSYEQYF. The CDR3 DNA reads as TGTGCCAGCTCAGAGGACAGGAGCTCCTACGAGCAGTACTTC.